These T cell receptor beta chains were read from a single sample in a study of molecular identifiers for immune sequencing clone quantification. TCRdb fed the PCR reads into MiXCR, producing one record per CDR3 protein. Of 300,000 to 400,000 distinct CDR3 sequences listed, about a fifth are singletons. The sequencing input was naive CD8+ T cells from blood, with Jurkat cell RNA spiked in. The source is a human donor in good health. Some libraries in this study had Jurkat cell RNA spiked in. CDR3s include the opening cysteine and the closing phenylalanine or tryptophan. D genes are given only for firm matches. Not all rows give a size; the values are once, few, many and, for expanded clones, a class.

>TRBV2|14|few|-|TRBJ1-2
CASVETEANYGYTF
TGTGCCAGCGTGGAGACAGAAGCTAACTATGGCTACACCTTC
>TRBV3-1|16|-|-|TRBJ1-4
CASSQDMGRSNEKLFF
TGTGCCAGCAGCCAAGATATGGGGCGGTCTAATGAAAAACTGTTTTTT
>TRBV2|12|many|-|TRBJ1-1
CACLEGYTEAFF
TGTGCCTGCTTAGAGGGTTACACTGAAGCTTTCTTT
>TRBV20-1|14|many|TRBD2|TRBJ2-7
CSAIGLDTSYEQYF
TGCAGTGCGATCGGACTAGACACATCCTACGAGCAGTACTTC
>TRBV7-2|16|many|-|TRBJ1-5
CASSLSIIGNNQPQHF
TGTGCCAGCAGCTTATCCATCATCGGGAACAATCAGCCCCAGCATTTT
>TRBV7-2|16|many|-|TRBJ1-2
CASSEVSTVFYYGYTF
TGTGCCAGCAGCGAAGTTTCGACAGTCTTCTACTATGGCTACACCTTC
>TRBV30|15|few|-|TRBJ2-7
CAWSPLGGGDYEQYF
TGTGCCTGGAGTCCCCTCGGGGGAGGAGACTACGAGCAGTACTTC
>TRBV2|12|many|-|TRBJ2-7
CASSDLSYEQYF
TGTGCCAGCAGTGACCTCTCCTACGAGCAGTACTTC
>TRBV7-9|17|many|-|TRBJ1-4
CASSSYRGFATNEKLFF
TGTGCCAGCAGCTCATACCGAGGATTTGCAACTAATGAAAAACTGTTTTTT
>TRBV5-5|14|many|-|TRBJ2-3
CAFRRGAGTDTQYF
TGTGCCTTCCGCCGGGGGGCGGGTACAGATACGCAGTATTTT
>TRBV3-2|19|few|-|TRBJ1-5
CASSQAGTEPPYSNQPQHF
TGTGCCAGCAGCCAAGCTGGGACAGAACCCCCTTATAGCAATCAGCCCCAGCATTTT
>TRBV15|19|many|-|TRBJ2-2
CATSSNLPGSLTSTGELFF
TGTGCCACCAGCTCCAACTTGCCAGGGTCCTTAACGAGTACCGGGGAGCTGTTTTTT
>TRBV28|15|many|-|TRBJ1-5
CASSLVGSGYQPQHF
TGTGCCAGCAGTTTAGTGGGATCGGGATACCAGCCCCAGCATTTT
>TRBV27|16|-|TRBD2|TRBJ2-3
CASRAYSGGATDTQYF
TGTGCCAGCAGGGCATATAGCGGGGGGGCTACAGATACGCAGTATTTT
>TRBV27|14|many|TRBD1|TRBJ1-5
CASSVTGVGGPQHF
TGTGCCAGCAGTGTGACAGGGGTTGGGGGGCCCCAGCATTTT
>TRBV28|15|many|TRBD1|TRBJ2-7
CASSHRNRGPYEQYF
TGTGCCAGCAGTCACCGCAACAGGGGGCCCTACGAGCAGTACTTC
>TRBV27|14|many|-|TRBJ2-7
CASSLGGSLIEQYF
TGTGCCAGCAGTTTAGGGGGGTCCCTGATCGAGCAGTACTTC
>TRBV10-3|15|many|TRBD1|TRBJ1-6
CAISEQGSYNSPLHF
TGTGCCATCAGTGAACAGGGGTCTTACAATTCACCCCTCCACTTT
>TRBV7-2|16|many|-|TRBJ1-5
CASSLDGTYDYQPQHF
TGTGCCAGCAGCTTAGATGGGACTTACGACTATCAGCCCCAGCATTTT
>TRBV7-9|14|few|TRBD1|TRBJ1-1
CASSFTTGLGEAFF
TGTGCCAGCAGTTTCACGACAGGGTTAGGTGAAGCTTTCTTT
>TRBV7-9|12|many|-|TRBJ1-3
CASSFYGNTIYF
TGTGCCAGCAGCTTCTATGGAAACACCATATATTTT
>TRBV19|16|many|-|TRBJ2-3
CASSLIAVTSTDTQYF
TGTGCCAGTAGTCTTATAGCGGTTACTAGCACAGATACGCAGTATTTT
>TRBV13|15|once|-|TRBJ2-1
CASSSQLSSYNEQFF
TGTGCCAGCAGCTCGCAGTTAAGCTCCTACAATGAGCAGTTCTTC
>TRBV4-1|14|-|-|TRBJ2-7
CASSQGRDVREQYF
TGCGCCAGCAGCCAAGGTAGAGATGTCCGCGAGCAGTACTTC
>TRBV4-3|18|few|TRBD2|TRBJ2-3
CASSQGGLLAGGGDTQYF
TGCGCCAGCAGCCAAGGTGGGCTGTTAGCGGGGGGGGGAGATACGCAGTATTTT
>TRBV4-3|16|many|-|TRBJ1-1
CASSQEGGAMNTEAFF
TGCGCCAGCAGCCAAGAGGGGGGGGCCATGAACACTGAAGCTTTCTTT
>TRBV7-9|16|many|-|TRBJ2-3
CASSPKGVFSADTQYF
TGTGCCAGCAGCCCGAAGGGGGTCTTTTCGGCAGATACGCAGTATTTT
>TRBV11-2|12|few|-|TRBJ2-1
CASSLAPREQFF
TGTGCCAGCAGCTTAGCTCCGCGGGAGCAGTTCTTC
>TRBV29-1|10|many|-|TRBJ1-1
CSVEDGEAFF
TGCAGCGTTGAAGATGGAGAAGCTTTCTTT
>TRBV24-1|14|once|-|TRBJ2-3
CATSDFYSTDTQYF
TGTGCCACCAGTGATTTTTACAGCACAGATACGCAGTATTTT
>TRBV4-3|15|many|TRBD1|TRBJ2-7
CASSQDGTGPYEQYF
TGCGCCAGCAGCCAAGACGGGACAGGGCCCTACGAGCAGTACTTC